These 20 T cell receptor beta chains were all obtained from the same sample, sequenced in a study of T-cell memory formation after mild COVID-19. TCRdb redid the calling of the 5' RACE reads with MiXCR, one entry per CDR3 protein. This sample has 350,000 or so distinct CDR3 sequences; around a fifth occur once, and the top ten carry 12%. Sequencing was done on a sample of PBMCs or a T cell subset sorted from them (not recorded which). The source is an adult woman who had mild COVID-19 (a few samples of this study predate the infection). Cell type and time point are not known.

The V and J genes are TRBV7-6 and TRBJ2-6; no clear D gene. The CDR3 has 18 amino acids. V was trimmed by 2 bases and J by 0 bases, leaving 14 bases between them. From germline, CDR1 is SGHVS and CDR2 FNYEAQ. The CDR3 nucleotides are TGTGCCAGCAGCTTACGAAGAGTCACCAGCTCTGGGGCCAACGTCCTGACTTTC. Protein product: CASSLRRVTSSGANVLTF.

The chain links TRBV20-1 to TRBJ2-1, with 8 bases fitting TRBD1. Trimming cost V 5 bases and J 8 bases; bases outside gene matches: 11. This CDR3 is built from 14 residues. The germline V gene has CDR1 DFQATT and CDR2 SNEGSKA (reference sequence). In DNA form, the CDR3 reads TGCAGTGCTCCCGGGACAGGTGGGGTGGATGAGCAGTTCTTC. Amino acid sequence: CSAPGTGGVDEQFF.

This sequence joins TRBV10-3 and TRBJ2-7; D is perhaps TRBD1 or TRBD2 (5 bases each). The CDR3 extends over 16 amino acids. The V gene lost 2 bases and the J gene lost 5 bases, with 19 bases spanning the gap. CDR1 ENHRY and CDR2 SYGVKD come from the germline V gene. CDR3 amino acids: CAISEHTGEGANEQYF. The CDR3 coding sequence is TGTGCCATCAGTGAGCACACCGGGGAAGGGGCCAACGAGCAGTACTTC.

J is TRBJ2-2 and V is TRBV12-3 or TRBV12-4; D is uncertain. The CDR3 consists of 14 residues. V lost 3 bases and J lost 4, with 9 bases in between. CDR3 sequence reads: CASSFGSATGELFF. DNA of the CDR3: TGTGCCAGCAGTTTCGGTAGTGCCACCGGGGAGCTGTTTTTT.

The chain uses TRBV6-1 and TRBJ1-1, with TRBD1 as a possible D gene (5 bases). Trimming took 7 bases from V and 0 from J, leaving 12 bases between them. Germline V CDR1 and CDR2: MNHNS, SASEGT. This CDR3 spans 14 amino acids. CDR3: CASTQGGLNTEAFF. The CDR3 bases are TGTGCCAGCACTCAGGGTGGCCTGAACACTGAAGCTTTCTTT.

V is TRBV7-2 and J is TRBJ1-3, with D possibly TRBD1 on 6 matching bases. Germline assignment: CDR1 SGHTA and CDR2 FQGNSA. CDR3 length equals 14 residues. V lost 2 bases and J 2 bases, leaving 7 bases between the germline ends. The chain's CDR3 is CASSLNRAGNTIYF. The CDR3 bases are TGTGCCAGCAGCTTAAACAGGGCTGGAAACACCATATATTTT.

This clonotype has more than one count but fewer than ten. The CDR3 reads CASSPGTGWDDNEQFF. The CDR3 DNA sequence: TGCGCCAGCAGCCCGGGGACTGGCTGGGATGACAATGAGCAGTTCTTC. The chain recombines TRBV5-1 with TRBJ2-1, with TRBD2 as a possible D gene (6 bases). Germline loops: CDR1 SGHRS, CDR2 YFSETQ. Trimming took 4 bases from V and 5 from J, leaving 19 bases between them. The CDR3 extends over 16 amino acids.

This rearrangement joins TRBV3-1 to TRBJ2-5; 9 nucleotides match TRBD2. CDR3 length: 16 residues. Unmatched junction bases numbered 4, after V lost 1 base and J lost 1 base. Germline values: CDR1 LGHDT, CDR2 YNNKEL (reference sequence). CDR3 protein: CASSQAGGRGQETQYF. The CDR3 DNA reads TGTGCCAGCAGCCAAGCTGGCGGGAGGGGCCAAGAGACCCAGTACTTC.

The V and J genes are TRBV4-1 and TRBJ1-1, with unresolved D. Trimming took 3 bases from V and 11 from J, leaving 19 bases between them. The CDR3 sequence is 14 residues long. The germline V gene encodes CDR1 MGHRA and CDR2 YSYEKL. The CDR3 DNA sequence: TGCGCCAGCAGCCAGAACCTCCTCATCGATCCCGCTTTCTTT. It translates to CASSQNLLIDPAFF.

The chain recombines TRBV20-1 with TRBJ1-4; D remains ambiguous. CDR1 and CDR2 from the germline V gene are DFQATT and SNEGSKA (reference sequence). V lost 6 bases and J 4 bases, leaving 15 bases between the germline ends. The CDR3 loop spans 14 amino acids. The CDR3: CSAGARGFNEKLFF. In DNA form, the CDR3 reads TGCAGTGCGGGTGCACGTGGCTTTAATGAAAAACTGTTTTTT.

The chain carries TRBV4-1 and TRBJ2-7, with 7 bases matching TRBD1. CDR1 and CDR2 from the germline V gene are MGHRA and YSYEKL. V was clipped by 2 bases and J by 0 bases; unmatched bases: 7. This CDR3 is built from 16 residues. The chain's CDR3 is CASSQLFTGDSYEQYF. CDR3 coding DNA: TGCGCCAGCAGCCAACTCTTCACAGGGGACTCCTACGAGCAGTACTTC.

This clonotype was seen a handful of times. This chain uses TRBV5-6 with TRBJ2-1; 7 bases align to TRBD2. Germline-derived CDR1 and CDR2 are SGHDT and YYEEEE. V dropped 4 bases and J dropped 3; count of bases not matched to a gene: 4. CDR3 length: 14 residues. CDR3 sequence reads: CASSMPGGYNEQFF. Written as DNA, the CDR3 is TGTGCCAGCAGCATGCCGGGGGGCTACAATGAGCAGTTCTTC.

In DNA, the CDR3 is TGTGCCAGCTCACCGCAGGACAGGGGTTACGAGCAGTACTTC. Residues: CASSPQDRGYEQYF. This chain connects TRBV18 to TRBJ2-7; TRBD1 matches 9 bases. Per germline, CDR1 KGHSH and CDR2 LQKENI. Trimming removed 3 bases from V and 4 bases from J; junction bases left unmatched: 4. The CDR3 runs 14 residues.

This clonotype turned up a few times. The V and J genes are TRBV5-5 and TRBJ2-5, with D perhaps TRBD2 (6 bases). Germline CDR1 is SGHKS and CDR2 is YYEKEE (reference sequence). V was trimmed by 0 bases and J by 1 base, leaving 10 bases between them. The CDR3 contains 15 residues. The CDR3 coding sequence is TGTGCCAGCAGCTTGGGGCAGGGAGGCCAAGAGACCCAGTACTTC. Protein sequence: CASSLGQGGQETQYF.

In its sample, this clonotype was seen many times. This chain joins TRBV5-1 and TRBJ2-7; TRBD1 aligns across 9 bases. With V trimmed by 3 bases and J by 4 bases, 2 bases remained unmatched. In germline, CDR1 is SGHRS, CDR2 YFSETQ. This CDR3 is 13 amino acids long. The CDR3 region is CASSWTGAYEQYF. The CDR3 DNA is TGCGCCAGCAGCTGGACAGGGGCGTACGAGCAGTACTTC.

This clonotype turned up a few times. This chain connects TRBV7-9 to TRBJ1-1; D is possibly TRBD1 (5 bases). The CDR3 contains 14 residues. Trimming stripped 1 base from V and 8 bases from J, with 14 bases between. Germline V lookup: CDR1 SEHNR, CDR2 FQNEAQ (reference sequence). CDR3 DNA sequence: TGTGCCAGCAGCTTAGGGACACTGGGTTACGAAGCTTTCTTT. As protein: CASSLGTLGYEAFF.

This chain links TRBV9 with TRBJ2-5; D not certain. Per the germline V gene, CDR1 is SGDLS and CDR2 is YYNGEE. CDR3 length: 13 amino acids. V lost 0 bases to trimming and J lost 5 bases, with 8 bases between them. The CDR3 nucleotides read TGTGCCAGCAGCGTAGGTCCTGCGGAGACCCAGTACTTC. Its translation is CASSVGPAETQYF.

The chain joins TRBV9 to TRBJ2-2; D call uncertain. CDR3 length: 14 amino acids. The ends were cut back, 4 bases at V and 0 bases at J, with 7 bases in the middle. Germline V gene sequence: CDR1 SGDLS, CDR2 YYNGEE. CDR3 protein: CASSPSANTGELFF. In nucleotides, the CDR3 is TGTGCCAGCAGCCCTAGTGCGAACACCGGGGAGCTGTTTTTT.

Ten or more counts support this clonotype. The chain employs TRBV12-5 and TRBJ1-1, with 10 bases aligning to TRBD1. The CDR3 totals 14 residues. Trimming removed 7 bases from V and 1 base from J; junction bases left unmatched: 3. Germline V gives CDR1 LGHNT, CDR2 FRNRAP. The CDR3 region has the DNA TGTGCTAGTGCCGGGGACAGGGGGAACACTGAAGCTTTCTTT. Its translation is CASAGDRGNTEAFF.

The gene calls are TRBV5-6 and TRBJ2-1, with TRBD2 as a possible D gene (6 bases). In germline, CDR1 is SGHDT, CDR2 YYEEEE. The CDR3 consists of 16 residues. The V end lost 4 bases, the J end lost 9 bases, and 23 bases lay between the germline ends. Written as DNA, the CDR3 is TGTGCCAGCAGCCTGCGGGGACTCCAGGGATTCGGTGAGCAGTTCTTC. Translating gives CASSLRGLQGFGEQFF. Filled out from reference TRBV5-6 and TRBJ2-1, the complete variable domain reads DAGVTQSPTHLIKTRGQQVTLRCSPKSGHDTVSWYQQALGQGPQFIFQYYEEEERQRGNFPDRFSGHQFPNYSSELNVNALLLGDSALYLCASSLRGLQGFGEQFFGPGTRLTVL.